This T cell receptor (beta chain) derives from a study of blood T cell repertoires in COVID-19. Study-wide background: Italy, Spain and the United States were the sources of the convalescent and acute COVID-19 samples. The cDNA or gDNA used as material had been derived from T cells, B-cell-depleted T cells, or PBMCs.

The CDR3 covers 15 residues. Germline V lookup: CDR1 MNHEY, CDR2 SVGAGI. V shed 6 bases and J shed 5 bases, with 20 bases lying between them. This clone is a singleton in its sample. Original data processing: Amplification of reference gene primers provided the estimated nucleated cell counts. Repertoires were generated with immunoSEQ multiplex PCR, while TCRdb's copy carries only in-frame clones and drops some. That table supplies the V and J calls and clone size; D and trimming were determined from the DNA. Of 150,000 to 180,000 clones listed, around 85% are singletons. The gene calls are TRBV6-5 and TRBJ2-7, with a tentative D call TRBD1 (6 bases). Specimen: peripheral blood. The receptor was isolated from a woman aged 70-85 years with acute or convalescent COVID-19. CDR3 sequence reads: CASSPTGQGGDEQYF. The CDR3 nucleotides are TGTGCCAGCAGCCCCACAGGGCAAGGCGGAGACGAGCAGTACTTC.